This is a list of T cell receptor beta chains from one sample in a study of PD-L1 blockade in urothelial cancer. TCRdb keeps only in-frame clones here, not all; method: immunoSEQ multiplex PCR. The sample contains tens of thousands of clones, about 85% of which appear only once. This sample comprised PBMCs, obtained around atezolizumab (anti-PD-L1) treatment. The receptor source for this set is a man in his 70s with urothelial cancer. The CDR3 runs from the conserved cysteine through the conserved F or W.

v_gene	j_gene	CDR3aa
TRBV7-8	TRBJ2-7	CASSSQGGYEQYF
TRBV7-3	TRBJ2-2	CASSVGLHTGELFF
TRBV2	TRBJ1-5	CASSQQGAKGNQPQHF
TRBV13	TRBJ1-1	CASSAGVNLNTEAFF
TRBV14	TRBJ2-1	CASSLRKTTSGNNEQFF
TRBV13	TRBJ1-1	CASLRGANYGTEAFF
TRBV28	TRBJ2-3	CASSLSGPGTDTQYF
TRBV11-3	TRBJ2-1	CASSLGKSSYNEQFF
TRBV28	TRBJ1-3	CASSARGQGGSGNTIYF
TRBV6-1	TRBJ1-2	CASTGVWGYTF
TRBV5-4	TRBJ1-3	CASSPEGRFSGNTIYF
TRBV5-1	TRBJ2-3	CASSLLDRGNSDTQYF
TRBV9	TRBJ1-1	CASSVGDRATEAFF
TRBV19	TRBJ1-2	CASSIDLQGAFGGYTF
TRBV29-1	TRBJ1-2	CSVENQGNYGYTF
TRBV10-1	TRBJ1-2	CASSAISGTDNYGYTF
TRBV5-4	TRBJ2-1	CASSLLTGGSYNEQFF
TRBV30	TRBJ1-2	CAWETHGQINYGYTF
TRBV7-8	TRBJ2-5	CASSFLLAGRGETQYF
TRBV9	TRBJ2-1	CASSATTSGRGYNEQFF
TRBV21-1	TRBJ1-3	CASRHRGTSGNTIYF
TRBV10-2	TRBJ1-5	CASSESLGVQPQHF
TRBV5-6	TRBJ2-3	CASSHTRTSGTLRQYF
TRBV5-4	TRBJ1-1	CASLERGQAFF
TRBV6-5	TRBJ2-7	CASRRVAGTYEQYF
TRBV28	TRBJ2-5	CASSLTIFVTSTVYQETQYF
TRBV28	TRBJ2-2	CASKSLGWELFF
TRBV2	TRBJ2-5	CASSEIGLRGSRETQYF
TRBV5-1	TRBJ2-5	CASSLQGMRETQYF
TRBV6-5	TRBJ2-3	CASSYSGSGQTDTQYF
TRBV5-1	TRBJ2-1	CASSPGLNNEQFF
TRBV23-1	TRBJ1-5	CASSQSLGRNQPQHF
TRBV11-3	TRBJ2-7	CASSLDRASYEQYF
TRBV5-1	TRBJ2-7	CASSLSGTISYEQYF
TRBV2	TRBJ2-7	CASSIEQGSSYEQYF
TRBV7-9	TRBJ1-6	CASGFGQPAGNSPLHF
TRBV7-2	TRBJ2-7	CASSLVAGFSSYEQYF
TRBV5-8	TRBJ2-7	CASSSTSYEQYF
TRBV18	TRBJ1-5	CASSSAGDQPQHF
TRBV18	TRBJ1-2	CASSPLAEAATGF
TRBV6-1	TRBJ2-5	CASSEAGGGGQTQYF
TRBV6-1	TRBJ1-6	CASQGIHNSPLHF
TRBV7-6	TRBJ2-5	CASSPRGRETQYF
TRBV9	TRBJ2-2	CASSPTRVSGRAYGGPGELFF
TRBV4-1	TRBJ1-5	CASSQTQGNGNQPQHF
TRBV2	TRBJ1-5	CASSGQGSNQPQHF